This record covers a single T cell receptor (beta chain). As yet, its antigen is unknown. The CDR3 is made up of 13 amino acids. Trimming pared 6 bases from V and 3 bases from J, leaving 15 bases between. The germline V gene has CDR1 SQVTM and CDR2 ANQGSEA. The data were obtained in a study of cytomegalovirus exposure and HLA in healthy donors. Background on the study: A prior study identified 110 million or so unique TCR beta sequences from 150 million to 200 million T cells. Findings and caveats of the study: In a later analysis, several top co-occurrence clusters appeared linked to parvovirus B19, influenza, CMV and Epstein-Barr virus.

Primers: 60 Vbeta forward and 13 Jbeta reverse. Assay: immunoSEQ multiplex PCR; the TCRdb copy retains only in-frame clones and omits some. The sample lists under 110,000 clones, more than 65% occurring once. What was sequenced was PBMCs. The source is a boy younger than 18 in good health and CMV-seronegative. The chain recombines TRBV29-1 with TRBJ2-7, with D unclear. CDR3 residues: CSVAYTAGYEQYF. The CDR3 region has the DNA TGCAGCGTGGCATACACGGCAGGCTACGAGCAGTACTTC.